A single sample gave rise to the 18 T cell receptor beta chains below, sequenced in a study of identical twins. TCRdb independently ran MiXCR on the 5' RACE reads; one entry per CDR3 protein. The sample lists hundreds of thousands of distinct CDR3 sequences, 21% occurring once. These same records also appear under a second study, on T cells expressing NK-cell markers.

Specimen: PBMCs. These receptors were collected from a woman aged 18-29 years in good health.

This clonotype showed up many times. The rearrangement links TRBV20-1 to TRBJ2-7; no definite D call. The CDR3 totals 11 residues. Trimming left V 0 bases short and J 5 bases short, with 5 bases between. CDR1 DFQATT and CDR2 SNEGSKA come from the germline V gene (reference sequence). Written as DNA, the CDR3 is TGCAGTGCTAGAGATGGAGACGAGCAGTACTTC. Residues: CSARDGDEQYF.

The gene calls are TRBV7-8 and TRBJ2-1; D is unclear. This CDR3 contains 14 residues. Deletions cut 3 bases from V and 7 bases from J, with 13 bases between. Looked up from germline, CDR1 is SGHVS and CDR2 is FQNEAQ. The chain's CDR3 is CASSLGSAVNEQFF. The CDR3 region has the DNA TGTGCCAGCAGCTTGGGTTCAGCAGTGAATGAGCAGTTCTTC.

J is TRBJ2-3 and V is TRBV6-1; D gene ambiguous. This CDR3 has 13 residues. Trimming pared 5 bases from V and 1 base from J, leaving 7 bases between. In germline, CDR1 is MNHNS, CDR2 SASEGT. CDR3 sequence reads: CASSPMGTDTQYF. The CDR3 DNA reads as TGTGCCAGCAGTCCCATGGGCACAGATACGCAGTATTTT.

This clonotype was counted ten times or more. The junction shows a germline mismatch at one end, possibly a read error. The chain has TRBV5-6 and TRBJ2-1; TRBD1 might be the D (6 bases). The CDR3 sequence is 14 residues long. Germline V gene sequence: CDR1 SGHDT, CDR2 YYEEEE. The CDR3 loop reads CASSLGTSYNEQFF. CDR3 DNA: TGTGCCAGCAGTTTGGGGACATCCTACAATGAGCAGTTCTTC. Variable domain in full (rest from reference TRBV5-6 and TRBJ2-1): DAGVTQSPTHLIKTRGQQVTLRCSPKSGHDTVSWYQQALGQGPQFIFQYYEEEERQRGNFPDRFSGHQFPNYSSELNVNALLLGDSALYLCASSLGTSYNEQFFGPGTRLTVL.

This chain uses TRBV7-9 with TRBJ1-6, with 8 bases lining up with TRBD1. V lost 5 bases to trimming and J lost 5 bases; unmatched junction nucleotides: 5. Germline CDR1 is SEHNR and CDR2 is FQNEAQ (reference sequence). The CDR3 covers 15 residues. Here the CDR3 reads CASSEDRVNNSPLHF. In DNA, the CDR3 is TGTGCCAGCAGCGAGGACAGGGTTAATAATTCACCCCTCCACTTT.

This clonotype was detected many times. The chain is built from TRBV5-1 and TRBJ1-1; D perhaps matches TRBD1 (5 bases). The germline V gene encodes CDR1 SGHRS and CDR2 YFSETQ. The CDR3 is 13 residues long. Between the trimmed V and J ends, which lost 5 bases and 2 bases, there was a span of 10 bases. The CDR3 bases are TGCGCCAGCAGTCCACAGGTCAACACTGAAGCTTTCTTT. This gives the protein CASSPQVNTEAFF.

This clonotype was counted at least ten times. V is TRBV12-3 or TRBV12-4 and J is TRBJ1-2; D call uncertain. Trimming removed 3 bases from V and 4 bases from J, with 3 bases in between. CDR3 size: 11 residues. The CDR3 reads CASSFTYGYTF. The CDR3 nucleotides are TGTGCCAGCAGTTTTACCTATGGCTACACCTTC.

This clonotype appeared a few times. The rearrangement uses TRBV9 and TRBJ2-1; no clear D. Germline assignment: CDR1 SGDLS and CDR2 YYNGEE. The CDR3 length is 14 residues. Trimming removed 6 bases at V and 2 bases at J, with 12 bases between. CDR3 DNA: TGTGCCAGCAACGAGCGCGAACCCTACAATGAGCAGTTCTTC. This codes for CASNEREPYNEQFF.

This clonotype was detected many times. The rearrangement links TRBV29-1 to TRBJ2-1, with D hard to call. Trimming shortened V by 6 bases and J by 4 bases, and 16 bases separated the two germline ends. The CDR3 has 14 amino acids. Germline assignment: CDR1 SQVTM and CDR2 ANQGSEA. The CDR3 DNA follows: TGCAGCGTCACCATTGACGGACCGTACAATGAGCAGTTCTTC. Its protein is CSVTIDGPYNEQFF.

V gene TRBV20-1 combines with J gene TRBJ2-5; D possibly matches TRBD1 or TRBD2 (5 bases each). V gave up 5 bases and J gave up 4 bases, with 17 bases separating them. This CDR3 has 14 residues. In germline, CDR1 is DFQATT, CDR2 SNEGSKA (reference sequence). The CDR3 loop reads CSALWKGRGETQYF. The CDR3 DNA follows: TGCAGTGCTTTGTGGAAGGGGAGAGGAGAGACCCAGTACTTC.

This clonotype was seen ten or more times. The V and J genes are TRBV29-1 and TRBJ2-4; D might be TRBD2 (7 bases). Per the germline V gene, CDR1 is SQVTM and CDR2 is ANQGSEA. The CDR3 spans 14 residues. V was shortened by 3 bases and J by 6 bases, with 15 bases between the two germline ends. CDR3 nucleotides: TGCAGCGTTGACCCCGGAGGGGGGGGAAACATTCAGTACTTC. Protein sequence: CSVDPGGGGNIQYF. The whole variable domain, filled in from reference TRBV29-1 and TRBJ2-4, reads SAVISQKPSRDICQRGTSLTIQCQVDSQVTMMFWYRQQPGQSLTLIATANQGSEATYESGFVIDKFPISRPNLTFSTLTVSNMSPEDSSIYLCSVDPGGGGNIQYFGAGTRLSVL.

This clonotype was seen ten or more times. The chain joins TRBV7-2 to TRBJ2-4; D could derive from TRBD1 or TRBD2 (5 bases each). The germline V gene has CDR1 SGHTA and CDR2 FQGNSA. The germline V and J ends were trimmed by 2 bases and 8 bases, with 13 bases remaining between them. The CDR3 consists of 14 residues. CDR3 in amino acids: CASSLRGSADIQYF. The CDR3 coding sequence is TGTGCCAGCAGCTTACGGGGCAGCGCGGACATTCAGTACTTC.

V is TRBV5-1 and J is TRBJ2-1; D unclear. Deletions cut 4 bases from V and 10 bases from J, with 21 bases between. This CDR3 region has 15 residues. From germline, CDR1 is SGHRS and CDR2 YFSETQ. The chain's CDR3 is CASSLQGTISLEQFF. The CDR3 coding sequence is TGCGCCAGCAGCCTACAAGGTACAATTAGTCTAGAGCAGTTCTTC.

This clonotype has more than one count but fewer than ten. V is TRBV29-1 and J is TRBJ2-7; a possible D gene is TRBD2 (5 bases). The ends were cut back, 3 bases at V and 3 bases at J, with 6 bases in the middle. Germline V CDR1 and CDR2: SQVTM, ANQGSEA. CDR3 length equals 11 residues. CDR3 in amino acids: CSVDGLYEQYF. The CDR3 nucleotides are TGCAGCGTTGACGGACTCTACGAGCAGTACTTC.

The table lists this clonotype with a few counts. The chain uses TRBV29-1 and TRBJ2-5; TRBD2 agrees at 13 bases. Trimming took 5 bases from V and 4 from J; bases not matched to a gene: 10. This CDR3 comprises 16 residues. CDR1 is SQVTM and CDR2 is ANQGSEA in the germline V gene. DNA for the CDR3: TGCAGCGTTCGACTAGCGGGAGGTCGTGGGTCAGAGACCCAGTACTTC. As protein: CSVRLAGGRGSETQYF. The full variable domain, its missing parts supplied by reference TRBV29-1 and TRBJ2-5, is SAVISQKPSRDICQRGTSLTIQCQVDSQVTMMFWYRQQPGQSLTLIATANQGSEATYESGFVIDKFPISRPNLTFSTLTVSNMSPEDSSIYLCSVRLAGGRGSETQYFGPGTRLLVL.

The chain's CDR3 is CSARDRASNYGYTF. DNA of the CDR3: TGCAGTGCTAGAGATAGAGCTTCTAACTATGGCTACACCTTC. The rearrangement links TRBV20-1 to TRBJ1-2; D is unclear. Germline CDR1 is DFQATT and CDR2 is SNEGSKA (reference sequence). The CDR3 totals 14 residues. V was clipped by 0 bases and J by 0 bases, with 8 bases between them.

The CDR3 nucleotides read TGTGCCAGCAGTTTACGTAAGCGGGGGTCAGCTAGCACAGATACGCAGTATTTT. Its translation: CASSLRKRGSASTDTQYF. V gene TRBV27 combines with J gene TRBJ2-3; 8 nucleotides align to TRBD2. CDR3 size: 18 residues. J lost 0 bases, V lost 2 bases, and 10 bases had no gene match. Germline values: CDR1 MNHEY, CDR2 SMNVEV (reference sequence).

This clonotype was detected many times. This chain links TRBV10-3 with TRBJ1-1; TRBD1 aligns across 10 bases. In germline, CDR1 is ENHRY, CDR2 SYGVKD. The V and J ends lost 10 bases and 5 bases, in that order; junction bases with no gene match: 7. The CDR3 sequence is 13 residues long. The CDR3 here is CATADRGKTEAFF. The DNA of the CDR3 is TGTGCCACCGCGGACAGGGGGAAGACTGAAGCTTTCTTT.